A single sample is the source of the 22 T cell receptor beta chains below, sequenced in a study of T cell responses to AZD1222 COVID-19 vaccine. Using immunoSEQ multiplex PCR, the repertoire was profiled, and TCRdb retains in-frame clones only, with some absent. Of 200,000 to 300,000 clones listed, roughly 93% are singletons. The specimen was peripheral blood, collected on day 0 of AZD1222 vaccination. Receptor source: an adult in good health.

A single count supports this clone. V gene TRBV3-1 (or the pseudogene TRBV3-2) combines with J gene TRBJ2-7, with 9 nucleotides matching TRBD2. Germline assignment: CDR1 LGHDT and CDR2 YNNKEL (reference sequence). This CDR3 has 17 amino acids. J lost 4 bases, V lost 1 base, and 11 bases had no gene match. Written as DNA, the CDR3 is TGTGCCAGCAGCCAAGTTACTAGCGGGCGAACCTCGTACGAGCAGTACTTC. Its protein is CASSQVTSGRTSYEQYF.

J is TRBJ2-3 and V is TRBV15; D assignment may be TRBD1 or TRBD2 (5 bases each). CDR3 length: 16 amino acids. Germline CDR1 LNHNV, CDR2 YYDKDF (reference sequence). The V end was cut by 1 base, the J end by 4 bases, with 15 bases between. Here the CDR3 DNA reads TGTGCCACCAGCAGAGCTAGCACTAGGGGATCAGATACGCAGTATTTT. Encoded protein: CATSRASTRGSDTQYF.

This chain uses TRBV18 with TRBJ1-2; D is unresolved. V was trimmed by 2 bases and J by 8 bases, leaving 15 bases between them. The germline CDR1 and CDR2 sequences are KGHSH and LQKENI. The CDR3 runs to 14 residues. The CDR3 reads CASSPDSEVGGYTF. In DNA, the CDR3 is TGTGCCAGCTCACCAGATTCTGAGGTCGGGGGCTACACCTTC. Variable domain in full (rest from reference TRBV18 and TRBJ1-2): NAGVMQNPRHLVRRRGQEARLRCSPMKGHSHVYWYRQLPEEGLKFMVYLQKENIIDESGMPKERFSAEFPKEGPSILRIQQVVRGDSAAYFCASSPDSEVGGYTFGSGTRLTVV.

Details on this clone: Different DNA sequences within this sample yield the same CDR3. The genes are TRBV19 and TRBJ1-5, with D uncertain. Germline V gene lookup returns CDR1 LNHDA and CDR2 SQIVND (reference sequence). Trimming pared 2 bases from V and 5 bases from J, leaving 7 bases between. The CDR3 covers 13 residues. The CDR3 DNA is TGTGCCAGTAGTATATCAGGATATCAGCCCCAGCATTTT. Protein sequence: CASSISGYQPQHF.

This rearrangement joins TRBV6-2 or TRBV6-3 to TRBJ2-7; 9 bases map to TRBD1. Germline lookup yields CDR1 MNHEY and CDR2 SVGEGT. The CDR3 totals 16 residues. The junction had 8 bases not matched to a gene; V was cut back by 4 bases and J by 1 base. CDR3 residues: CASSLPDRGVSYEQYF. DNA for the CDR3: TGTGCCAGCAGTTTACCAGACAGGGGGGTGTCCTACGAGCAGTACTTC.

The chain uses TRBV15 and TRBJ2-2; 9 bases are shared with TRBD2. V lost 4 bases to trimming and J lost 8 bases; unmatched junction nucleotides: 14. CDR3 length equals 17 residues. CDR1 LNHNV and CDR2 YYDKDF come from the germline V gene (reference sequence). The CDR3 nucleotides read TGTGCCACCAGCAAACTTCGGGGCGGGGGGGCGGATGGGGAGCTGTTTTTT. As protein: CATSKLRGGGADGELFF. Complete variable domain (other parts from reference TRBV15 and TRBJ2-2): DAMVIQNPRYQVTQFGKPVTLSCSQTLNHNVMYWYQQKSSQAPKLLFHYYDKDFNNEADTPDNFQSRRPNTSFCFLDIRSPGLGDTAMYLCATSKLRGGGADGELFFGEGSRLTVL.

The genes are TRBV7-2 and TRBJ2-2, with TRBD2 matching 11 bases. Germline-derived CDR1 and CDR2 are SGHTA and FQGNSA. CDR3 size: 15 residues. The J segment lost 4 bases and the V segment lost 2 bases, leaving 0 bases of the junction unmatched. The CDR3 sequence: CASSLTSGGTGELFF. CDR3 DNA: TGTGCCAGCAGCTTAACTAGCGGGGGCACCGGGGAGCTGTTTTTT.

The rearrangement links TRBV19 to TRBJ2-7, with TRBD2 matching 9 bases. This CDR3 region has 14 residues. Germline V gene lookup returns CDR1 LNHDA and CDR2 SQIVND (reference sequence). Unmatched junction bases numbered 5, after V lost 3 bases and J lost 5 bases. In DNA, the CDR3 is TGTGCCAGTAGTATGCGCGGGAGGGTCCACGAGCAGTACTTC. It encodes CASSMRGRVHEQYF.

The V and J genes are TRBV3-1 (or the pseudogene TRBV3-2) and TRBJ1-1, with D uncertain. The CDR3 is made up of 12 amino acids. V was trimmed by 0 bases and J by 8 bases, leaving 7 bases between them. From germline, CDR1 is LGHDT and CDR2 YNNKEL (reference sequence). The CDR3 DNA reads as TGTGCCAGCAGCCAAGATCTCCTCGAAGCTTTCTTT. Amino acid sequence: CASSQDLLEAFF.

This clone has a single count. The rearrangement uses TRBV2 and TRBJ2-2; a weak D match, TRBD2 (5 bases). Germline V gives CDR1 SNHLY, CDR2 FYNNEI. Between the trimmed V and J ends, which lost 1 base and 6 bases, there was a span of 6 bases. The CDR3 runs 13 residues. As DNA, the CDR3 is TGTGCCAGCAGTGAAGTGGAGGCCGGGGAGCTGTTTTTT. Its translation: CASSEVEAGELFF.

The chain links TRBV7-6 to TRBJ1-4; 7 bases agree with TRBD1. V lost 3 bases to trimming and J lost 5 bases; unmatched junction nucleotides: 15. Germline CDR1 is SGHVS and CDR2 is FNYEAQ. The CDR3 totals 18 residues. CDR3 residues: CASSFQTTGVDMNEKLFF. CDR3 coding DNA: TGTGCCAGCAGCTTCCAAACTACAGGGGTCGACATGAATGAAAAACTGTTTTTT.

V is TRBV2 and J is TRBJ2-7, with D perhaps matching TRBD2 (6 bases). This CDR3 is built from 15 residues. Trimming cost V 2 bases and J 4 bases, with 15 bases left between them. Germline CDR1 is SNHLY and CDR2 is FYNNEI. The CDR3 sequence: CASSELHGGRYEQYF. CDR3 bases: TGTGCCAGCAGTGAACTACACGGGGGTCGGTACGAGCAGTACTTC.

The chain uses TRBV9 and TRBJ1-1; 7 nucleotides align to TRBD1. CDR3 length: 15 residues. The germline gives CDR1 SGDLS, CDR2 YYNGEE. The V and J ends lost 3 bases and 11 bases, in that order; junction bases with no gene match: 16. The CDR3 DNA follows: TGTGCCAGCAGCGCCCTTCCGGGACAGTCGTTTCGGGCTTTCTTT. The encoded protein is CASSALPGQSFRAFF.

The chain has TRBV18 and TRBJ2-7; TRBD2 is a possible D gene (6 bases). V was clipped by 3 bases and J by 2 bases, with 11 bases between them. The length of the CDR3 is 14 residues. Germline V gives CDR1 KGHSH, CDR2 LQKENI. CDR3 sequence reads: CASSPSGLPYEQYF. DNA of the CDR3: TGTGCCAGCTCACCCTCAGGACTACCCTACGAGCAGTACTTC.

The chain recombines TRBV25-1 with TRBJ1-5, with D hard to call. The length of the CDR3 is 12 residues. In germline, CDR1 is MGHDK, CDR2 SYGVNS. V shed 6 bases and J shed 4 bases, with 7 bases lying between them. As DNA, the CDR3 is TGTGCCAGCAGGGCCGATAATCAGCCCCAGCATTTT. It codes for CASRADNQPQHF.

The genes are TRBV19 and TRBJ1-5; D unresolved. Germline CDR1 LNHDA, CDR2 SQIVND (reference sequence). CDR3 size: 16 residues. V lost 4 bases, J lost 5 bases, and 18 bases lay in between. CDR3 sequence (DNA): TGTGCCAGTAGTACGGGAGCTACGGGAAGGTATCAGCCCCAGCATTTT. It translates to CASSTGATGRYQPQHF.

The chain recombines TRBV7-9 with TRBJ1-1, with D uncertain. Trimming left V 4 bases short and J 4 bases short, with 4 bases between. This CDR3 region has 11 residues. Germline values: CDR1 SEHNR, CDR2 FQNEAQ (reference sequence). CDR3 residues: CASSWSTEAFF. The CDR3 bases are TGTGCCAGCAGCTGGAGCACTGAAGCTTTCTTT.

This sequence joins TRBV19 and TRBJ2-7; the match to TRBD1 covers 7 bases. Trimming removed 4 bases from V and 1 base from J; junction bases left unmatched: 1. The germline V gene encodes CDR1 LNHDA and CDR2 SQIVND (reference sequence). The CDR3 consists of 13 residues. The chain's CDR3 is CASSTQGSYEQYF. The CDR3 DNA reads TGTGCCAGTAGTACACAGGGGTCCTACGAGCAGTACTTC.

V is TRBV7-2 and J is TRBJ1-2; possibly TRBD1 for D (6 bases). Between the trimmed V and J ends, which lost 4 bases and 4 bases, there was a span of 10 bases. Germline values: CDR1 SGHTA, CDR2 FQGNSA. There are 13 residues in the CDR3. The CDR3 coding sequence is TGTGCCAGCAGCTCCCAGGGGACCTATGGCTACACCTTC. Protein product: CASSSQGTYGYTF.

The chain is built from TRBV3-1 (or the pseudogene TRBV3-2) and TRBJ2-3; TRBD2 aligns across 11 bases. This CDR3 is built from 17 residues. V dropped 1 base and J dropped 2; count of bases not matched to a gene: 5. Germline CDR1 is LGHDT and CDR2 is YNNKEL (reference sequence). The CDR3 loop is CASSQVTSGGHTDTQYF. The CDR3 DNA sequence: TGTGCCAGCAGCCAAGTCACTAGCGGGGGCCACACAGATACGCAGTATTTT.

CDR3 sequence: CASSGTPDAGGFF. CDR3 bases: TGTGCCAGCAGTGGGACGCCGGACGCTGGGGGGTTCTTC. The chain uses TRBV2 and TRBJ2-1; D is tentatively TRBD1 or TRBD2 (5 bases each). Germline assignment: CDR1 SNHLY and CDR2 FYNNEI. This CDR3 is 13 amino acids long. Trimming removed 4 bases from V and 15 bases from J, with 19 bases in between.

This chain links TRBV27 with TRBJ1-3, with no clear D. Trimming left V 4 bases short and J 2 bases short, with 12 bases between. The CDR3 has 15 residues. CDR1 and CDR2 (germline): MNHEY, SMNVEV (reference sequence). CDR3 sequence (DNA): TGTGCCAGCAGTTCCACAGCTATTACTGGAAACACCATATATTTT. It translates to CASSSTAITGNTIYF.